This T cell receptor (beta chain) was sequenced for a study of response to subunit inactivated influenza vaccine. The length of the CDR3 is 13 residues. Per the germline V gene, CDR1 is MGHDK and CDR2 is SYGVNS. V was cut by 2 bases and J by 7 bases, with 9 bases left in between. TCRdb ran MiXCR on the RT-PCR reads and lists one entry per CDR3 protein. The sample records hundreds of thousands of distinct CDR3 sequences, 10% to 15% being singletons. The TCR comes from a man aged 50-59 years who received an inactivated influenza vaccine. V usage is TRBV25-1 and J usage is TRBJ2-1, with a weak D call TRBD1 (5 bases). This specimen consisted of PBMCs from blood, obtained roughly 6 weeks after vaccination. The CDR3 reads CASSELDSNEQFF. The DNA of the CDR3 is TGTGCCAGCAGTGAACTCGACAGTAATGAGCAGTTCTTC.